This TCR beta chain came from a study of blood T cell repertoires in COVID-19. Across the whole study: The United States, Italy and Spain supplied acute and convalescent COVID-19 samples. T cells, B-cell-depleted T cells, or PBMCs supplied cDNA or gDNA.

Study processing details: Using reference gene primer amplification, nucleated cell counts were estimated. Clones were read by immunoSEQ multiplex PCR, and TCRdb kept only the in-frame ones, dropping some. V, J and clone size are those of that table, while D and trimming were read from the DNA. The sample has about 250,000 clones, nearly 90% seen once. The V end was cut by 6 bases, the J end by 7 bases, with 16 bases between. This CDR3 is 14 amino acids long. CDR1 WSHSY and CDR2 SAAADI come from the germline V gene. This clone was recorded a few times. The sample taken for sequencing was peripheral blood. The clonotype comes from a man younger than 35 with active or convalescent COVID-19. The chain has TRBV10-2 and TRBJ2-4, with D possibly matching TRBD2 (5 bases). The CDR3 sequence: CASRTGGPGNIQYF. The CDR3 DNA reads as TGCGCCAGCAGAACCGGAGGTCCCGGGAACATTCAGTACTTC.